This section outlines one T cell receptor (beta chain) sequence together with its context. Its specific antigen is unknown. There are no base qualities to consult, and no much larger clone falls within one base. The library was produced with PCR. At the Johns Hopkins FTIC core, DNA from the cultured CD4+ T cells underwent TCR sequencing with the Oncomine TCR Beta short-read assay. The QIAamp micro DNA kit was used to extract genomic DNA from the cultured CD4+ T cells. Oncomine TCR Beta libraries made from cultured CD4+ T cells were pooled using unique dual indexes and sequenced on an Illumina iSeq 100. For the original study's pipeline: Non-productive sequences were removed, and CDR3s not starting with C, not ending with F or W, or shorter than 7 amino acids were discarded. Antigen-specific clonotypes were identified with the MANAFEST web application by comparing peptide-stimulated wells with reference and other culture wells. Positive clones required FDR below 0.05, an odds ratio above 5, and productive frequency above 0.1% in at least two of three replicate wells. A clonotype counted as cross-reactive if it showed significant expansion both in the SARS-CoV-2 spike wells and in at least one common cold coronavirus spike condition. Similarity between CDR3 sequences was evaluated in R version 3.6.1 using Levenshtein distances (stringdist) and unrooted phylogenetic trees (ape). TCRdb itself trimmed the public reads at Q25 with fastp, ran MiXCR and retained productive beta chains. Each CDR3 protein gets just one entry, which takes the most common genes and DNA from the rows behind it. The V and J calls were not made by the authors but by TCRdb's processing. This sample lists about 6,800 distinct CDR3 sequences; approximately 59% were detected once. The ten largest clonotypes hold about 25% of the sample.

CDR1 and CDR2 were assigned from the germline V gene (reference sequence) as SGHNT and YYREEE. The CDR3 runs 15 amino acids, cysteine and phenylalanine included. Here the CDR3 DNA is all that survives: 45 bases in frame from base 1. V drops 3 bases and J drops 1 base, leaving 12 bases in between. What this sample's treatment or condition label stands for: approximately nine-day PBMC culture with coronavirus spike peptide pools or control peptides (ViraFEST assay). CD4+ T cells from unexposed donors were collected before the COVID-19 pandemic (2011-2018). The ViraFEST assay was used in the study, in which antigen-specific T cells were expanded with peptide pools and expanded clonotypes were subsequently identified by TCR sequencing. PBMCs were cultured at roughly 2 million per well in IMDM supplemented with approximately 5% human AB serum and 8.5 to 10 IU/ml IL-2, with approximately 10 ug/ml peptide pools added. Half of the culture medium was replaced with fresh IL-2-containing medium on days 3 and 7. CD4+ T cells were isolated after 10 days of culture through negative selection using the EasySep CD4+ T cell isolation kit. As cell number allowed, CD4+ T cells from unexposed donors were tested for reactivity to SARS-CoV-2 S and N and to four common cold coronavirus spike pools. Ficoll-Paque Plus gradient centrifugation was used to isolate PBMCs from whole blood, and the isolated PBMCs were then either used fresh or cryopreserved at -140C. Each culture condition was generally run in triplicate wells. The leukapheresis product used for the unexposed donors was purchased from a commercial source.

The data were obtained in a study of vaccination and CD4 T cells after COVID-19 (dated by TCRdb to 2021 to 2024). Background on the whole study: Six males and four females were included in the convalescent cohort, with two Hispanic individuals, seven Caucasians, two Asians and one multiracial person represented. Post-vaccine blood samples were taken a median of approximately 70 days after the second vaccine dose, with a range of about 12 to 250 days. Post-COVID blood samples were collected from convalescent patients a median of about 92 days after diagnosis, with a range of roughly 35 to 170 days. In under twelve COVID-19 convalescent patients and a few infection-naive healthy vaccine recipients, researchers compared the spike-specific CD4+ TCR repertoire from before mRNA vaccination with the repertoire from after. Memory CD4+ T cell crossreactivity between SARS-CoV-2 and common cold coronavirus spike proteins was assessed at the TCR clonotype level in an earlier paper using these donors. Each participant got two doses of either the Pfizer-BioNTech BNT162b2 vaccine (n=8) or the Moderna mRNA-1273 vaccine (n=2). Control cultures used a CEFX viral epitope pool as positive control, an HIV-1 Nef peptide pool as negative control, or no peptide. Culture stimuli were overlapping spike peptide pools from SARS-CoV-2 and from the common cold coronaviruses HCoV-NL63, HCoV-OC43 and HCoV-229E.

The paper as a whole reports these results and caveats: Nearly all vaccine-specific clones in convalescent patients (304 of 307) were mono-reactive for SARS-CoV-2 spike rather than cross-reactive with common cold coronaviruses. Among convalescent patients, a median around 89% of the SARS-CoV-2-reactive clones seen after vaccination appeared only after vaccination, which suggests priming specific to the vaccine. The study included relatively few convalescent patients and did not analyze early timepoints after natural infection. An increase in the median number of SARS-CoV-2-reactive clonotypes from approximately 20 after infection to roughly 39 after vaccination was observed, but the change was not found to be significant.

The sequence derives from a human donor in good health. The sequencing sample was made of CD4+ T cells from blood, cultured in vitro. In this chain, TRBV5-4 is recombined with TRBJ2-3, and the D gene may be TRBD2, 6 bases matching. The CDR3 amino acid sequence is: CASSSPGGGTDTQYF. In nucleotide form, the sequence is TGTGCCAGCAGCTCCCCCGGCGGGGGCACAGATACGCAGTATTTT.